This passage covers 13 T cell receptor beta chains from one sample sequenced in a study of blood T cell repertoires in COVID-19. Produced via immunoSEQ multiplex PCR; TCRdb's table is partial and in-frame only. Here the sample spans 200,000 to 250,000 clones, 88% being singletons. The sequenced sample consisted of peripheral blood. The receptors stem from a woman between 55 and 75 years old with acute or convalescent COVID-19.

The V call is TRBV9, the J call TRBJ2-3; 16 positions match TRBD2. After removal of 7 bases from V and 3 bases from J, the junction contained 5 bases not matched to a gene. The CDR3 spans 16 residues. Germline V gene lookup returns CDR1 SGDLS and CDR2 YYNGEE. Here the CDR3 DNA reads TGTGCCAGCGGGACTAGCGGGGGGGCGATGACAGATACGCAGTATTTT. Protein: CASGTSGGAMTDTQYF.

This sequence joins TRBV12-5 and TRBJ2-3; 16 bases map to TRBD2. The CDR3 consists of 17 residues. Trimming cost V 9 bases and J 4 bases; bases outside gene matches: 10. Germline loops: CDR1 LGHNT, CDR2 FRNRAP. The CDR3 nucleotides are TGTGCTAGCTCAACCGGGACTAGCGGGAGGGCGTCAGATACGCAGTATTTT. Residues: CASSTGTSGRASDTQYF. The whole variable domain, remainder taken from reference TRBV12-5 and TRBJ2-3, is DARVTQTPRHKVTEMGQEVTMRCQPILGHNTVFWYRQTMMQGLELLAYFRNRAPLDDSGMPKDRFSAEMPDATLATLKIQPSEPRDSAVYFCASSTGTSGRASDTQYFGPGTRLTVL.

This clone was counted a single time. This rearrangement joins TRBV12-3 or TRBV12-4 to TRBJ1-4; D is unresolved. The CDR3 runs to 12 residues. V lost 3 bases and J lost 8, with 7 bases in between. CDR3 in amino acids: CASSFEGEKLFF. The CDR3 DNA reads as TGTGCCAGCAGTTTTGAGGGAGAAAAACTGTTTTTT.

The chain links TRBV3-1 (or the pseudogene TRBV3-2) to TRBJ1-6, with 9 bases identical to TRBD1. V shed 5 bases and J 5 bases; nucleotides not matched to a gene: 4. CDR3 length equals 15 residues. Germline CDR1 reads LGHDT; CDR2 reads YNNKEL (reference sequence). CDR3 DNA: TGTGCCAGCAGCACCCGGGACAGGGATAATTCACCCCTCCACTTT. It translates to CASSTRDRDNSPLHF.

The chain recombines TRBV9 with TRBJ2-5; D is ambiguous. The CDR3 loop spans 14 amino acids. Trimming removed 2 bases at V and 2 bases at J, with 10 bases between. Germline-derived CDR1 and CDR2 are SGDLS and YYNGEE. The CDR3 sequence is CASSVGSIQETQYF. In nucleotides, the CDR3 is TGTGCCAGCAGCGTGGGCAGTATACAAGAGACCCAGTACTTC.

The chain employs TRBV6-2 or TRBV6-3 and TRBJ1-1; a possible D gene is TRBD1 (5 bases). The germline V and J ends were trimmed by 0 bases and 6 bases, with 11 bases remaining between them. This CDR3 has 14 amino acids. CDR1 and CDR2 (germline): MNHEY, SVGEGT. CDR3 DNA sequence: TGTGCCAGCAGTTACTCGAGGCGGGGGGCTGAAGCTTTCTTT. Translating gives CASSYSRRGAEAFF.

The chain is built from TRBV6-5 and TRBJ2-7, with TRBD2 matching over 7 bases. Trimming cost V 5 bases and J 3 bases; bases outside gene matches: 7. Looked up from germline, CDR1 is MNHEY and CDR2 is SVGAGI. The CDR3 sequence is 14 residues long. The CDR3 is CASSLRDYHYEQYF. CDR3 in DNA: TGTGCCAGCAGTCTCCGGGACTACCACTACGAGCAGTACTTC.

The chain carries TRBV6-5 and TRBJ1-2, with D possibly matching TRBD1 (6 bases). The CDR3 runs 15 residues. The V end lost 2 bases, the J end lost 2 bases, and 12 bases lay between the germline ends. Germline CDR1 MNHEY, CDR2 SVGAGI. The DNA of the CDR3 is TGTGCCAGCAGTTACGCTGGGGGCAGAAACTATGGCTACACCTTC. Translated, it gives CASSYAGGRNYGYTF.

This chain links TRBV9 with TRBJ2-2, with D perhaps TRBD1 (6 bases). The CDR3 loop spans 15 amino acids. V was trimmed by 0 bases and J by 1 base, leaving 7 bases between them. The germline V gene encodes CDR1 SGDLS and CDR2 YYNGEE. DNA of the CDR3: TGTGCCAGCAGCGTAGTGACAGGGAACACCGGGGAGCTGTTTTTT. Translating gives CASSVVTGNTGELFF.

The chain recombines TRBV6-2 or TRBV6-3 with TRBJ2-7, with TRBD1 as a possible D gene (6 bases). Trimming cost V 5 bases and J 4 bases, with 18 bases left between them. The germline V gene has CDR1 MNHEY and CDR2 SVGEGT. The CDR3 covers 15 residues. CDR3 amino acids: CASSNRDNGIYEQYF. The CDR3 bases are TGTGCCAGCAGTAACCGGGACAACGGGATTTACGAGCAGTACTTC.

DNA of the CDR3: TGTGCCAGCAGTCGTATCAGGGGGCGCGACTATGGCTACACCTTC. As protein: CASSRIRGRDYGYTF. V and J are TRBV11-2 and TRBJ1-2; 8 positions agree with TRBD1. The junction had 9 bases not matched to a gene; V was cut back by 6 bases and J by 3 bases. This CDR3 is built from 15 residues. Germline-derived CDR1 and CDR2 are SGHAT and FQNNGV.

This chain links TRBV18 with TRBJ1-1; TRBD1 matches 7 bases. Unmatched junction bases numbered 7, after V lost 4 bases and J lost 5 bases. The CDR3 has 14 amino acids. From germline, CDR1 is KGHSH and CDR2 LQKENI. The CDR3 reads CASSRNTGETEAFF. The DNA of the CDR3 is TGTGCCAGCTCACGTAATACAGGGGAGACTGAAGCTTTCTTT.

The V call is TRBV30, the J call TRBJ1-4, with D maybe TRBD1 (5 bases). With 6 bases removed from V and 0 bases from J, the gap between germline ends came to 20 bases. This CDR3 is built from 17 residues. Germline V CDR1 and CDR2: GTSNPN, SVGIG (reference sequence). In DNA, the CDR3 is TGTGCCTGTAGCCTCGGACGGTGGGGCTCAACTAATGAAAAACTGTTTTTT. Its protein product is CACSLGRWGSTNEKLFF.